This T cell receptor beta chain was identified during a study of graft-versus-host responses after intestinal transplantation. The CDR3 spans 11 residues. Trimming cost V 0 bases and J 13 bases; bases outside gene matches: 3. Germline assignment: CDR1 SGHNT and CDR2 YYREEE (reference sequence). Regarding this clone: Its specificity is not known.

This table comes from immunoSEQ multiplex PCR, and its TCRdb copy is limited to in-frame clones, with some not included. The sample yields over 65,000 clones, approximately 89% seen once. Study findings and constraints: Analysis identified GvH clones in recipient marrow, with some appearing first in ileum or blood. Early post-transplant HvG declines were associated with peak circulating GvH clone levels.

This chain connects TRBV5-4 to TRBJ1-1; 7 bases fit TRBD1. The clonotype comes from a human donor who was the organ donor for an intestinal transplant. The sample here was unstimulated CD8+ T cells sorted from spleen or lymph node cells, taken before transplant. As DNA, the CDR3 is TGTGCCAGCAGCTTGGGACAGGGTGATTTCTTT. Translation: CASSLGQGDFF. Variable domain in full (rest from reference TRBV5-4 and TRBJ1-1): ETGVTQSPTHLIKTRGQQVTLRCSSQSGHNTVSWYQQALGQGPQFIFQYYREEENGRGNFPPRFSGLQFPNYSSELNVNALELDDSALYLCASSLGQGDFFGQGTRLTVV.